One sample yielded the 9 T cell receptor beta chains listed below, sequenced in a study of cytomegalovirus exposure and HLA in healthy donors. The primer mix had 60 Vbeta and 13 Jbeta primers. Only in-frame clones appear in the TCRdb table, and some are missing; sequencing was by immunoSEQ multiplex PCR. Its clone listing holds approximately 110,000 clones. Sequenced input: PBMCs. The receptor set was obtained from a man aged 18 to 29 in good health and CMV-seronegative.

The V gene is TRBV12-2, the J gene TRBJ1-2; the table's D call, TRBD1, was not checked against the DNA. TRBV12-2 counts as a pseudogene. The CDR3 is 17 amino acids. The CDR3 here is CASRLTERTGVLYGYTF. CDR3 bases: TGTGCAAGTCGCTTGACAGAAAGGACAGGGGTGTTGTATGGCTACACCTTC.

The chain carries TRBV2 and TRBJ1-5, with D maybe TRBD1 (6 bases). V dropped 5 bases and J dropped 0 bases, with 8 bases sitting between them. The germline V gene has CDR1 SNHLY and CDR2 FYNNEI. This CDR3 is 14 amino acids long. CDR3 coding DNA: TGTGCCAGCAGTTCGACAGGTAGCAATCAGCCCCAGCATTTT. This codes for CASSSTGSNQPQHF.

V gene TRBV6-5 combines with J gene TRBJ1-1, with TRBD1 as a possible D gene (5 bases). CDR3 size: 13 residues. The germline CDR1 and CDR2 sequences are MNHEY and SVGAGI. The V and J ends lost 2 bases and 5 bases respectively, with 9 bases between them. The CDR3 loop is CASSYGKGTEAFF. CDR3 DNA sequence: TGTGCCAGCAGTTACGGTAAGGGGACTGAAGCTTTCTTT.

The chain uses TRBV4-1 and TRBJ1-2; D is ambiguous. From germline, CDR1 is MGHRA and CDR2 YSYEKL. Deletions cut 4 bases from V and 2 bases from J, with 14 bases between. CDR3 length: 15 amino acids. The CDR3 here is CASSRPQQKNYGYTF. The CDR3 nucleotides read TGCGCCAGCAGCCGGCCCCAACAGAAGAACTATGGCTACACCTTC.

This rearrangement joins TRBV9 to TRBJ2-1, with 11 bases fitting TRBD2. Trimming removed 1 base from V and 8 bases from J; junction bases left unmatched: 5. The CDR3 is 15 residues long. The V gene's germline CDR1 is SGDLS and CDR2 YYNGEE. The CDR3 is CASSVLAGGPDEQFF. DNA of the CDR3: TGTGCCAGCAGCGTATTAGCGGGGGGGCCTGATGAGCAGTTCTTC.

This chain uses TRBV5-4 with TRBJ1-4; TRBD1 matches at 7 bases. CDR1 and CDR2 (germline): SGHNT, YYREEE (reference sequence). Losses at the gene ends were 0 bases for V and 8 bases for J; bases not matched to a gene: 4. This CDR3 is 14 amino acids long. In nucleotides, the CDR3 is TGTGCCAGCAGCTTGGAGGCAGGGGGAGAAAAACTGTTTTTT. Translating gives CASSLEAGGEKLFF.

This chain uses TRBV19 with TRBJ1-1; 11 nucleotides match TRBD1. Germline V gene sequence: CDR1 LNHDA, CDR2 SQIVND (reference sequence). The CDR3 runs to 14 residues. V trimming: 5 bases; J trimming: 4 bases; junction bases outside the gene matches: 3. CDR3 amino acids: CASSYGTGGTEAFF. The CDR3 DNA sequence: TGTGCCAGTAGTTACGGGACAGGGGGCACTGAAGCTTTCTTT.

The chain has TRBV7-9 and TRBJ2-1; 8 bases fit TRBD2. Unmatched junction bases numbered 14, after V lost 6 bases and J lost 7 bases. The germline gives CDR1 SEHNR, CDR2 FQNEAQ (reference sequence). The CDR3 totals 16 residues. The CDR3 sequence: CASRLEAAGVGNEQFF. The CDR3 nucleotides read TGTGCCAGCAGACTCGAGGCAGCGGGGGTAGGGAATGAGCAGTTCTTC.

The V and J genes are TRBV7-9 and TRBJ2-1; a weak D match, TRBD2 (6 bases). V was trimmed by 2 bases and J by 5 bases, leaving 13 bases between them. The germline V gene has CDR1 SEHNR and CDR2 FQNEAQ (reference sequence). The CDR3 has 15 amino acids. The DNA of the CDR3 is TGTGCCAGCAGCTTACCGGGGGAGAAAAACAATGAGCAGTTCTTC. It yields the protein CASSLPGEKNNEQFF. The full variable domain, with the rest looked up from reference TRBV7-9 and TRBJ2-1, is DTGVSQNPRHKITKRGQNVTFRCDPISEHNRLYWYRQTLGQGPEFLTYFQNEAQLEKSRLLSDRFSAERPKGSFSTLEIQRTEQGDSAMYLCASSLPGEKNNEQFFGPGTRLTVL.